This is a list of T cell receptor beta chains from one sample in a study of blood T cells in healthy people across ages. A single record per CDR3 protein comes from TCRdb applying MiXCR to the 5' RACE reads. The repertoire consists of approximately 1,700,000 distinct CDR3 sequences, with 30% to 40% occurring once and the leading ten covering 20% to 25%. Source material: blood. These receptors all come from a human donor in good health. Both conserved end residues are part of each CDR3. D genes are given only for firm matches. Only part of the rows carry a size: once, few, many, or a class if the clone is expanded.

TRBJ2-1	TRBV29-1	-	-	TGCAGCGCAGACAGAAACAATGAGCAGTTCTTC	CSADRNNEQFF
TRBJ2-3	TRBV7-9	-	TRBD2	TGTGCCAGCAGCGTGGGACTAGGGCTCGATACGCAGTATTTT	CASSVGLGLDTQYF
TRBJ1-6	TRBV6-5	-	-	TGTGCCAGCAGTTTATCCGACAGGTCCGATTCACCCCTCCACTTT	CASSLSDRSDSPLHF
TRBJ2-7	TRBV7-2	-	-	TGTGCCAGCAGCTTAATCCCGGGCGGGTCTCCCTACAATGAGCAGTACTTC	CASSLIPGGSPYNEQYF
TRBJ1-2	TRBV4-3	few	-	TGCGCCAGCAGCCAACAACAGGCTATAGGTGGCTACACCTTC	CASSQQQAIGGYTF
TRBJ2-6	TRBV28	-	-	TGTGCCAGCAGTTCTCGAGGGCGGGGATTGTCTGGGGCCAACGTCCTGACTTTC	CASSSRGRGLSGANVLTF
TRBJ1-5	TRBV7-8	-	TRBD1	TGTGCCAGCAGCCCCGGGACAGGGTTCGGACAGCCCCAGCATTTT	CASSPGTGFGQPQHF
TRBJ2-4	TRBV5-1	many	-	TGCGCCAGCAGTAAGTTTGGAGCCAAAAACATTCAGTACTTC	CASSKFGAKNIQYF
TRBJ2-2	TRBV7-9	-	TRBD2	TGTGCCAGCAGCGGACCGGGGGGGCAGAACACCGGGGAGCTGTTTTTT	CASSGPGGQNTGELFF
TRBJ2-7	TRBV5-1	-	-	TGCGCCAGCAGTTTCTCCGCAGGATATTCCTACGAGCAGTACTTC	CASSFSAGYSYEQYF
TRBJ1-2	TRBV27	-	-	TGTGCCAGCAGTTGGAGATACGGGGATAGCGGCTACACCTTC	CASSWRYGDSGYTF
TRBJ1-2	TRBV7-2	-	-	TGTGGCAGCAGCCCCGGGACTTTAAATTATGGCTACACCTTC	CGSSPGTLNYGYTF
TRBJ1-2	TRBV20-1	-	-	TGCAGTGCGAGGGCTACAGCGAACTATGGCTACACCTTC	CSARATANYGYTF
TRBJ2-1	TRBV7-9	-	-	TGTGCCAGCAGCTCGGGGGTCTCAGGGCAGTTCTTC	CASSSGVSGQFF
TRBJ2-7	TRBV3-1	-	-	TGTGCCAGCAGCCCCACTAGTGCCTACGAGCAGTACTTC	CASSPTSAYEQYF
TRBJ1-2	TRBV4-1	-	TRBD1	TGCGCCAGCAGCCAGCCAACGACAGGGAACTATGGCTACACCTTC	CASSQPTTGNYGYTF
TRBJ1-1	TRBV2	-	-	TGTGCCAGCAGTGAAAGGTGGGACCAGAACACTGAAGCTTTCTTT	CASSERWDQNTEAFF
TRBJ1-1	TRBV7-3	-	TRBD1	TGTGCCAGCAACTTTCCGGGACAGAAAGCTTTCTTT	CASNFPGQKAFF